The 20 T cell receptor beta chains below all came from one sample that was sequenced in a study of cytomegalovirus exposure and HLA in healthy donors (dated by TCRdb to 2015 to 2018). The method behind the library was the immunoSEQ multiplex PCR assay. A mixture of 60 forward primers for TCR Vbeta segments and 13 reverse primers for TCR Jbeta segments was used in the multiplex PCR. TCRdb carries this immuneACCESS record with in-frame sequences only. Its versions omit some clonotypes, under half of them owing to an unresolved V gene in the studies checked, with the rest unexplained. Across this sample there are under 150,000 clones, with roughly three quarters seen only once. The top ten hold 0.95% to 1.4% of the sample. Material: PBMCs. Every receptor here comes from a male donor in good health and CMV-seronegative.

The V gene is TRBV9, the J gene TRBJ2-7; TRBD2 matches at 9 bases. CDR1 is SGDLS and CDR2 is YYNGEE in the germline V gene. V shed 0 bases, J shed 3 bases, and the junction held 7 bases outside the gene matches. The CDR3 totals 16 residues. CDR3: CASSVGSSGGFYEQYF. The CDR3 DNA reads TGTGCCAGCAGCGTAGGGAGTAGCGGGGGATTCTACGAGCAGTACTTC. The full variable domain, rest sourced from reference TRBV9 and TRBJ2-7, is DSGVTQTPKHLITATGQRVTLRCSPRSGDLSVYWYQQSLDQGLQFLIQYYNGEERAKGNILERFSAQQFPDLHSELNLSSLELGDSALYFCASSVGSSGGFYEQYFGPGTRLTVT.

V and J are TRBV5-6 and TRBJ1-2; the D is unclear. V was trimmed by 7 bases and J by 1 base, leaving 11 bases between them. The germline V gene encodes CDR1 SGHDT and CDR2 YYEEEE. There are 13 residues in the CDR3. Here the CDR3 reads CASSGLINYGYTF. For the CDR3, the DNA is TGTGCCAGCTCAGGCCTTATTAACTATGGCTACACCTTC.

CDR3 in DNA: TGTGCCAGTAGCTTACGAGCCTCGACTGGGAATCAGCCCCAGCATTTT. It codes for CASSLRASTGNQPQHF. The chain employs TRBV19 and TRBJ1-5; D not certain. Between the trimmed V and J ends, which lost 6 bases and 4 bases, there was a span of 19 bases. This CDR3 comprises 16 residues. Germline V gives CDR1 LNHDA, CDR2 SQIVND (reference sequence).

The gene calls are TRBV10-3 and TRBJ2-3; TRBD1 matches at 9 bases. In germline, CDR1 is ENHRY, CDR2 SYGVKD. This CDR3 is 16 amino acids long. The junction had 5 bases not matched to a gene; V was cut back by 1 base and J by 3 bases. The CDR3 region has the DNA TGTGCCATCAGTGAGTTGGGACAGGGAGGGACAGATACGCAGTATTTT. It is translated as CAISELGQGGTDTQYF.

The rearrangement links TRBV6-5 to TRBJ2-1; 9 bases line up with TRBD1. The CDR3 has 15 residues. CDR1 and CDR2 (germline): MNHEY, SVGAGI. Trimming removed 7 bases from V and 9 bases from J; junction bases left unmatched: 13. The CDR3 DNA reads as TGTGCCAGCAACTCACAGGGGGCGACTTTGGGTGAGCAGTTCTTC. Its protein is CASNSQGATLGEQFF.

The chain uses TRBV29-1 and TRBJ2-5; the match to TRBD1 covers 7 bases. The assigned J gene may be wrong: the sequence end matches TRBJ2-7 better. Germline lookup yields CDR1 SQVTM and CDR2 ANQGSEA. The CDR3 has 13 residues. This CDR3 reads CSVRTGLSYEQYF. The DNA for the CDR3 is TGCAGCGTGCGGACAGGTCTCTCCTACGAGCAGTACTTC.

CDR3 DNA: TGTGCCAGTAGTATAGGGAAGGGGGGGTTGCAGTTTGGGGCCAACGTCCTGACTTTC. This gives the protein CASSIGKGGLQFGANVLTF. The chain carries TRBV19 and TRBJ2-6; tentatively, D is TRBD2 (7 bases). The CDR3 has 19 amino acids. V was trimmed by 1 base and J by 3 bases, leaving 19 bases between them. The germline CDR1 and CDR2 sequences are LNHDA and SQIVND (reference sequence). The entire variable domain, with the rest obtained from reference TRBV19 and TRBJ2-6, is as follows: DGGITQSPKYLFRKEGQNVTLSCEQNLNHDAMYWYRQDPGQGLRLIYYSQIVNDFQKGDIAEGYSVSREKKESFPLTVTSAQKNPTAFYLCASSIGKGGLQFGANVLTFGAGSRLTVL.

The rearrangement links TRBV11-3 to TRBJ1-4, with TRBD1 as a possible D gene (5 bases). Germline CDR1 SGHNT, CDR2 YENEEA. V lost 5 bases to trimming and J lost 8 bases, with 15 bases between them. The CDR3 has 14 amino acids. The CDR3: CASSPGTTSEKLFF. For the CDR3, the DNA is TGTGCCAGCAGCCCAGGGACGACTAGCGAAAAACTGTTTTTT. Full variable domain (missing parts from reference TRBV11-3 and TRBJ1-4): EAGVVQSPRYKIIEKKQPVAFWCNPISGHNTLYWYLQNLGQGPELLIRYENEEAVDDSQLPKDRFSAERLKGVDSTLKIQPAELGDSAVYLCASSPGTTSEKLFFGSGTQLSVL.

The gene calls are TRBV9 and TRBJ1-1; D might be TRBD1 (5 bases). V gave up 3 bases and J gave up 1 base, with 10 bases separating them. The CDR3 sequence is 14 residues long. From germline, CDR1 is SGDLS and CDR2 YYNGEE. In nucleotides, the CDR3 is TGTGCCAGCAGCGGGGGCCCCGGGAACACTGAAGCTTTCTTT. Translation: CASSGGPGNTEAFF.

In nucleotides, the CDR3 is TGTGCCATCAGTGACAAGCCAATCGAGACTAGCGGGAGCACAGATACGCAGTATTTT. Translated, it gives CAISDKPIETSGSTDTQYF. The chain carries TRBV10-3 and TRBJ2-3, with TRBD2 matching over 10 bases. V gave up 3 bases and J gave up 0 bases; unmatched junction bases: 12. From germline, CDR1 is ENHRY and CDR2 SYGVKD. The length of the CDR3 is 19 residues.

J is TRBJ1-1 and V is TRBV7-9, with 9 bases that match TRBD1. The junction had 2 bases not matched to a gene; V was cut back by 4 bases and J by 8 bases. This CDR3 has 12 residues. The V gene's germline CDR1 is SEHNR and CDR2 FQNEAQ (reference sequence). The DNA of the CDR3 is TGTGCCAGCAGCTCACAGGGGGCAGAAGCTTTCTTT. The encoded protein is CASSSQGAEAFF. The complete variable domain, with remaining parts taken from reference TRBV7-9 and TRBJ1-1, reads DTGVSQNPRHKITKRGQNVTFRCDPISEHNRLYWYRQTLGQGPEFLTYFQNEAQLEKSRLLSDRFSAERPKGSFSTLEIQRTEQGDSAMYLCASSSQGAEAFFGQGTRLTVV.

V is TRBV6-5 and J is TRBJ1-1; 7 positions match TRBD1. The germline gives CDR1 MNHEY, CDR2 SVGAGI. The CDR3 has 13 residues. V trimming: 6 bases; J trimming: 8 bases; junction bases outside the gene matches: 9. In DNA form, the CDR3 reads TGTGCCAGCAGCTTCCCCGGGACAGAGGAAGCTTTCTTT. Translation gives CASSFPGTEEAFF.

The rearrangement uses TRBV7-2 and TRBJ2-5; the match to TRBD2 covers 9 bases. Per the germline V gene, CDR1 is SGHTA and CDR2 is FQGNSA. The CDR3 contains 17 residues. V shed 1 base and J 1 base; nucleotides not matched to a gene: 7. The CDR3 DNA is TGTGCCAGCAGCTTAGTCCTGCGGGGGGGACGCCAAGAGACCCAGTACTTC. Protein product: CASSLVLRGGRQETQYF. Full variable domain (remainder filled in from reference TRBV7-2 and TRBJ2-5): GAGVSQSPSNKVTEKGKDVELRCDPISGHTALYWYRQSLGQGLEFLIYFQGNSAPDKSGLPSDRFSAERTGGSVSTLTIQRTQQEDSAVYLCASSLVLRGGRQETQYFGPGTRLLVL.

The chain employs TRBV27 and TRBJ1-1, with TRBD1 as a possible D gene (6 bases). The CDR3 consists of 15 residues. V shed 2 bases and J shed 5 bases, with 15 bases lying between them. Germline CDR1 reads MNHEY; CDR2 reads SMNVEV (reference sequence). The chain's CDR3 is CASSLIGGRVTEAFF. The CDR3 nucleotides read TGTGCCAGCAGTTTAATCGGGGGGCGGGTAACTGAAGCTTTCTTT.

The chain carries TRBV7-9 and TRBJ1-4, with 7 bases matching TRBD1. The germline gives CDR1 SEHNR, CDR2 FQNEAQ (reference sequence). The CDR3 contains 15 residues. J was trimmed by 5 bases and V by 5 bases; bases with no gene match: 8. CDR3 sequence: CASSQGGRGNEKLFF. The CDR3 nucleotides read TGTGCCAGCAGCCAAGGCGGCAGGGGGAATGAAAAACTGTTTTTT.

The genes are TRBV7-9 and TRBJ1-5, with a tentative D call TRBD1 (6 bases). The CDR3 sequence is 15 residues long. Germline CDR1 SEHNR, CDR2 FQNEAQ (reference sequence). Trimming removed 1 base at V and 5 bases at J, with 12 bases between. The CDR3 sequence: CASSLGGQPYQPQHF. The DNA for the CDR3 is TGTGCCAGCAGCTTAGGGGGACAACCCTATCAGCCCCAGCATTTT.

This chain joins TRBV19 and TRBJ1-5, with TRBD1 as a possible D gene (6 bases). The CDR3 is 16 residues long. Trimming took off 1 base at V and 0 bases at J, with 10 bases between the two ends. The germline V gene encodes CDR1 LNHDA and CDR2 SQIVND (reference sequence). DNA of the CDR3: TGTGCCAGTAGTATAGGCTGGGACAATAGCAATCAGCCCCAGCATTTT. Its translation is CASSIGWDNSNQPQHF.

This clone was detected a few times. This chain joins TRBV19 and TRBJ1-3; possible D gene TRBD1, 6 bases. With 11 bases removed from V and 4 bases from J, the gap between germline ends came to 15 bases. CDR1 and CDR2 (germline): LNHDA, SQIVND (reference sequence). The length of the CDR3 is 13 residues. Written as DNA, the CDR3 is TGTGCCGTCTCCGGACAGCCCGGAAACACCATATATTTT. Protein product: CAVSGQPGNTIYF.

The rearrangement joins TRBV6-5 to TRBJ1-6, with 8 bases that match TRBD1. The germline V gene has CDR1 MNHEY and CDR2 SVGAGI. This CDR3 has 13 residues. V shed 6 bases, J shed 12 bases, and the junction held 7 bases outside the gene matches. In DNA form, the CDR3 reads TGTGCCAGCAGCTCCACAGGGGGGTTACCCCTCCACTTT. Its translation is CASSSTGGLPLHF.

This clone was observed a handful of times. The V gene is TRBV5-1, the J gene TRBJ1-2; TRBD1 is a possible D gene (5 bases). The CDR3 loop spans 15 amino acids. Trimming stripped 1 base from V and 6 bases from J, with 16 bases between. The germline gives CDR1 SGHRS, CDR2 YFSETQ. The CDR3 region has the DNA TGCGCCAGCAGCTTGTTCTCCGGGGGAGGTGATGGCTACACCTTC. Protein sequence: CASSLFSGGGDGYTF. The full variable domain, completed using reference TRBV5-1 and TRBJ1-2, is KAGVTQTPRYLIKTRGQQVTLSCSPISGHRSVSWYQQTPGQGLQFLFEYFSETQRNKGNFPGRFSGRQFSNSRSEMNVSTLELGDSALYLCASSLFSGGGDGYTFGSGTRLTVV.